This T cell receptor (beta chain) stems from a study of shared clonotypes between healthy human individuals. For the study at large: Ranging from 18 to 49 in age, donors were a couple of women and a few men.

Splitting of CD4+ cells produced CD45RA+ naive and CD45RA-negative memory subsets. The CDR3 is 13 residues long. Germline V gives CDR1 SQVTM, CDR2 ANQGSEA. The V and J ends lost 5 bases and 8 bases, in that order; junction bases with no gene match: 7. It was across several immunoSEQ plates that each subset's genomic DNA was evenly split. Sequenced by immunoSEQ multiplex PCR; TCRdb stores in-frame clones only, minus some. Found here are approximately 640,000 clones, around 72% of them singletons; the top ten hold approximately 1.8%. The sequenced material came from memory CD4+ T cells sorted from blood. The subset: CD45RA-negative fraction. The chain combines TRBV29-1 with TRBJ1-4; 8 nucleotides match TRBD1. This TCR came from a woman in her twenties or thirties in good health. This chain's CDR3 is CSVSTGGSEKLFF. The CDR3 DNA is TGCAGCGTTTCTACAGGGGGATCAGAAAAACTGTTTTTT.